This TCR beta chain was recovered during a study of blood T cell repertoires in COVID-19. The V gene's germline CDR1 is SNHLY and CDR2 FYNNEI. This CDR3 is 13 amino acids long. V lost 6 bases to trimming and J lost 0 bases; unmatched junction nucleotides: 0. Per the study methods: Estimation of nucleated cell counts relied on the amplification of reference gene primers. The method was immunoSEQ multiplex PCR; TCRdb's version includes in-frame clones alone and lacks a portion of them. That table is the source of V, J and clone size, and D and trimming were worked out from the DNA. The sample shows 72,000 or so clones, less than 85% of them seen only once. This clone showed up just a few times.

The rearrangement uses TRBV2 and TRBJ1-1; 8 bases are shared with TRBD1. Sequencing was carried out using peripheral blood. The origin of this receptor is a man at least 80 years old with active COVID-19. Here the CDR3 DNA reads TGTGCCAGCAGACAGGGGGTGAACACTGAAGCTTTCTTT. Encoded protein: CASRQGVNTEAFF.